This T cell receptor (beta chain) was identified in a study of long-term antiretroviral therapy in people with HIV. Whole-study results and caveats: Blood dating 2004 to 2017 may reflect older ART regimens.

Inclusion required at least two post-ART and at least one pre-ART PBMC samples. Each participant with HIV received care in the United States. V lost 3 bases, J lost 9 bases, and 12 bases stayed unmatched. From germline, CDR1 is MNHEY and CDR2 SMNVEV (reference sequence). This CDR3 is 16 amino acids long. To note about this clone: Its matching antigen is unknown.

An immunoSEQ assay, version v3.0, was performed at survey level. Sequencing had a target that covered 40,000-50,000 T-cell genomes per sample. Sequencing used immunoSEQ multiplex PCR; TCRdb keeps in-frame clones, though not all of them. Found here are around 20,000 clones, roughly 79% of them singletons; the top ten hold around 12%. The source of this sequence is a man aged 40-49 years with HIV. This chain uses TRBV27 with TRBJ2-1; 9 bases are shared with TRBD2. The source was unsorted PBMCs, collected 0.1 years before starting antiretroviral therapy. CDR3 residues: CASSFGSGGIGGEQFF. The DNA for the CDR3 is TGTGCCAGCAGTTTTGGCAGCGGGGGGATTGGGGGTGAGCAGTTCTTC.